The clone carrying this T cell receptor (beta chain) was observed once. The CDR3 is made up of 13 amino acids. CDR1 and CDR2 (germline): MNHEY, SMNVEV (reference sequence). V was trimmed by 3 bases and J by 7 bases, leaving 10 bases between them. The table came from immunoSEQ multiplex PCR; TCRdb's copy has only in-frame clones and leaves some out. The sample holds around 230,000 clones, about 81% seen once. The data originate from a study of blood T cell repertoires in COVID-19. This receptor was identified in a man aged 35-49 years who had recovered from COVID-19. The J gene is TRBJ2-1, the V gene TRBV27, with a tentative D call TRBD1 (5 bases). Sequencing was carried out using PBMCs or T cells enriched from blood (not recorded which). The CDR3 is CASSFFQGNEQFF. The CDR3 DNA reads as TGTGCCAGCAGTTTCTTCCAGGGTAATGAGCAGTTCTTC.